The entry below describes one T cell receptor beta chain. This entry belongs to a study of T cells in localized non-small cell lung cancer. CDR1 and CDR2 from the germline V gene are SNHLY and FYNNEI. Between the trimmed V and J ends, which lost 4 bases and 1 base, there was a span of 2 bases. This CDR3 has 11 amino acids. TCRdb keeps only in-frame clones here, not all; method: immunoSEQ multiplex PCR. This table has around 91,000 clones, over 80% appearing once. The sequence was collected from a man between 40 and 70 years old with stage I squamous cell lung carcinoma. The chain links TRBV2 to TRBJ2-7; D unclear. The material sequenced was peripheral blood, taken before any cancer treatment. CDR3 protein: CASSVSYEQYF. The CDR3 nucleotides read TGTGCCAGCAGTGTTTCCTACGAGCAGTACTTC.